This T cell receptor beta chain is drawn from a study of CD8 T cells in ankylosing spondylitis. In this sample, this clonotype turned up a few times. Its antigen is unidentified. Germline-derived CDR1 and CDR2 are KGHDR and SFDVKD. The CDR3 is made up of 14 amino acids. Trimming took 4 bases from V and 5 from J; bases not matched to a gene: 5. General study points: Apparently characteristic of ankylosing spondylitis blood was a TCR beta motif (fewer than 10 highly homologous variants). Earlier authors reported some of these motif variants in reactive arthritis synovial fluid and blood. Clones linked to the disease showed a CD8+ phenotype. They occurred at relatively low frequencies in peripheral blood. In ankylosing spondylitis patients, matched synovial fluid reportedly showed significant enrichment of disease-linked clones.

Using quantitative 5'-RACE with molecular barcodes, the authors made TCR beta libraries. A single record per CDR3 protein comes from TCRdb applying MiXCR to the 5' RACE reads. The sample lists about 750,000 distinct CDR3 sequences, roughly 20% occurring once. The sequence was obtained from a male donor with ankylosing spondylitis. Source material: blood, either unsorted or a sorted T cell fraction (not recorded which). V and J are TRBV24-1 and TRBJ2-5, with TRBD2 matching over 8 bases. Here the CDR3 reads CATSEGLASETQYF. CDR3 coding DNA: TGTGCCACCAGTGAAGGACTAGCTAGTGAGACCCAGTACTTC.